This T cell receptor beta chain was identified during a study of blood T cell repertoires in COVID-19 (dated by TCRdb to 2020 to 2022). General notes on the study: Samples from collaborators originated in the United States, Italy and Spain and spanned both the acute and convalescent phases of COVID-19. The prospective study material was composed of cDNA or gDNA derived from T cells, B-cell-depleted T cells, or PBMCs. Deeply sampled blood TCRbeta repertoires from subjects exposed to, actively infected with, or recovered from COVID-19 were included in the dataset. The repertoires were released in a freely available public database meant as a resource for research on the immune response to SARS-CoV-2. The samples were drawn from two sources: the first 160 participants of the ongoing ImmuneRACE study, and 950 to 1,500 subjects contributed by 6 global collaborators. A de-identified subject ID, COVID-19 status, age in years and sex were almost always included in the sample metadata. Where available, HLA class I and class II types were obtained from metadata supplied by the sample provider rather than from assay-based typing.

TCRbeta CDR3 regions were amplified from genomic DNA by means of the immunoSEQ Assay, a bias-controlled multiplex PCR. The authors processed their data as follows. Nucleated cell counts per sample were estimated from amplification of reference gene primers within the assay. Sequence reads were collapsed and filtered to measure the absolute abundance of every unique TCRbeta CDR3 rearrangement. For each sample, productive Simpson clonality was calculated as the square root of Simpson's diversity index across productive rearrangements. In its TCRdb copy, this immuneACCESS table keeps in-frame sequences only and misses some clones. Where compared with another copy, unresolved V genes explain less than half of these, and the others have no known cause. V and J calls and clone size are as listed in that table; D and trimming were resolved from the DNA. The sample table lists roughly 500,000 clones, 70% to 90% of them with a count of one. Roughly 3.2% of the sample goes to the ten largest clones.

The collaborating institutions used their own protocols to collect whole blood in K2EDTA tubes. For TCRbeta analysis, collaborators shipped samples in one of three forms: frozen whole blood, isolated PBMCs, or DNA extracted from either of those sample types. On the study overall, not on this receptor specifically: The quantity of clinical and demographic metadata differed by source and by participant and was supplied without curation.

CDR1 and CDR2 are drawn from the germline V gene: KGHSH, LQKENI. V is pared back by 7 bases and J by 1 base, with 10 bases lying between the germline termini. The CDR3 goes from the cysteine to the phenylalanine over 13 residues. CDR3 DNA only is kept here, 39 bases in frame from base 1. As concerns this clone: Its antigen has not been determined. No base quality values were provided; no much bigger clone lies one nucleotide off.

The sample comprised peripheral blood. The origin of this receptor is a human donor in a cohort sampled during active COVID-19. The rearrangement combines TRBV18 with TRBJ1-1; a tentative D call is TRBD1 (5 bases match). The bases are TGTGCCAGCTTACGACAGACGAACACTGAAGCTTTCTTT. Translated, this gives CASLRQTNTEAFF.